Sequencing of this T cell receptor beta chain was carried out in a study of monozygotic twins with inflammatory bowel disease. On this clonotype itself: As yet, its antigen is unknown.

Germline values: CDR1 MGHRA, CDR2 YSYEKL. CDR3 length equals 16 residues. Notes on the study in general: Lower sharing of clonotypes with other individuals was seen in IBD patients than in healthy twins. This was most marked in patients showing signs of disease activity. Evidence failed to back one strong IBD-linked signal or clonotype. With inverse Simpson as the measure, TCRbeta diversity was lower in IBD patients than in healthy co-twins. Whether twins were concordant or discordant made no difference to repertoire similarity, possibly from limited power.

Each CDR3 protein gets one entry in TCRdb, which reprocessed the 5' RACE reads and gives no DNA. The table counts 300,000 to 350,000 distinct CDR3 sequences; approximately 2% lies in the top ten. The V gene is TRBV4-1, the J gene TRBJ2-7. The clonotype originates from a human donor with ulcerative colitis or Crohn's disease, or a healthy co-twin of an affected twin (not recorded which). What was sequenced was blood. CDR3 protein: CASSQETVETSHEQYF.